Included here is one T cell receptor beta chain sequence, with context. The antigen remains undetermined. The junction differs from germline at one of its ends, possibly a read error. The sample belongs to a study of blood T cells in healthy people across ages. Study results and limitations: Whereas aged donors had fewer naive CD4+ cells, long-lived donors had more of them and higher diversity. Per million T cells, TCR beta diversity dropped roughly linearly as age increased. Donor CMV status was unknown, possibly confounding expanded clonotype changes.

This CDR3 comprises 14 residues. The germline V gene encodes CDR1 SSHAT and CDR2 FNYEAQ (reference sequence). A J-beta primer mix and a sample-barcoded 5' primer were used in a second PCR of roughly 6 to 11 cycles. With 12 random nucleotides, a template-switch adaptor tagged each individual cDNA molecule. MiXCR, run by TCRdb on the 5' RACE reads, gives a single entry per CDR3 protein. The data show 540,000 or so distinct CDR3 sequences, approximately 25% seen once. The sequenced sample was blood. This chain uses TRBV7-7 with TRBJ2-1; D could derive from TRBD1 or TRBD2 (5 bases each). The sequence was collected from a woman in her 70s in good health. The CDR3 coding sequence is TGTGCTAGCAGCTTAGGGGACGGCTACAATGAGCAGTTCTTC. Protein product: CASSLGDGYNEQFF.